This T cell receptor (beta chain) was recovered during a study of cytomegalovirus exposure and HLA in healthy donors. Study observations and caveats: According to a later analysis, donors in an Asian-associated ancestry cluster reportedly had fewer N-insertions than the roughly 720-donor mean. There were 150 to 200 TCR beta chains listed as cytomegalovirus-associated.

Primers: 60 Vbeta forward and 13 Jbeta reverse. Per the original methods: Per a later analysis, the number of unique TCR beta chains was around 80 million, of which about 10 million were shared. TCRdb's copy holds only in-frame clones and misses some; the assay was immunoSEQ multiplex PCR. V, J and clone size are taken as reported in that table, and D and trimming were inferred from the DNA itself. The sample has around 150,000 clones, approximately 80% seen once; the top ten hold about 2.6%. For this clone: The antigen remains undetermined.

Germline CDR1 WNHNN, CDR2 SYGVQD (reference sequence). The CDR3 contains 15 residues. Trimming pared 8 bases from V and 1 base from J, leaving 18 bases between. At collection, donors were nominally healthy, but unrecorded immune exposures were probable. The specimen was PBMCs. The rearrangement links TRBV10-1 to TRBJ2-7; D remains ambiguous. The receptor was derived from a woman aged 40 to 50 in good health and CMV-seropositive. CDR3 nucleotides: TGCGCCAGCTCTGAGTCAGGCAGAGGTTCCTACGAGCAGTACTTC. Translated, it gives CASSESGRGSYEQYF.